A selection of T cell receptor beta chains follows, all from one sample in a study of blood T cell repertoires in COVID-19. Measured with immunoSEQ multiplex PCR; TCRdb has only the in-frame clones, and not every one. The table records more than 85,000 clones, around nine tenths of them present only once. The specimen was peripheral blood. Every receptor here comes from a man aged 65-85 years with acute or convalescent COVID-19. Each CDR3 is given with its conserved first and last residue. A D gene is named only where the DNA matches it firmly. Rows may omit the clone size; those that give it use once, few, many or a size class.

TGCGCCAGCAGCTTGGTGGCGGGACCGAATGAAAAACTGTTTTTT CASSLVAGPNEKLFF TRBV5-1 . TRBJ1-4 . 15
TGTGCCAGCATGCGGGACGTTGGACCCTACGAGCAGTACTTC CASMRDVGPYEQYF TRBV6-1 . TRBJ2-7 . 14
TGCGCCAGCAGCCAGGGAGCGGGAGCCGACGAGCAGTACTTC CASSQGAGADEQYF TRBV4-1 TRBD2 TRBJ2-7 . 14
TGTGCCAGCAGCCGGGGAATTGAGGGCTGCACCTTC CASSRGIEGCTF TRBV3-1/TRBV3-2 . TRBJ1-2 . 12
TGTGCCAGCAGCTCCCGGACAGACGAGCAGTACTTC CASSSRTDEQYF TRBV7-2 . TRBJ2-7 . 12
TGTGCCAGCAGCCAAGCGGGAAGTTGGAATGAGCAGTTCTTC CASSQAGSWNEQFF TRBV14 . TRBJ2-1 once 14
TGTGCCAGCAGCCCTATGGACTGGGCACAAGAGACCCAGTACTTC CASSPMDWAQETQYF TRBV7-8 . TRBJ2-5 . 15
TGTGCCAGCAGCTTGAACAGGGCCCACTATGGCTACACCTTC CASSLNRAHYGYTF TRBV5-6 . TRBJ1-2 . 14
TGTGCCAGCAGCCACTGGGAGGGAGTGAACACTGAAGCTTTCTTT CASSHWEGVNTEAFF TRBV3-1/TRBV3-2 . TRBJ1-1 . 15
TGTGCCAGCAGCCGATCGACCGCGGACAGGATGCCGAATGGCTACACCTTC CASSRSTADRMPNGYTF TRBV28 TRBD1 TRBJ1-2 . 17
TGTGCCAGCAGCGAACAGGAAAACACTGAAGCTTTCTTT CASSEQENTEAFF TRBV2 . TRBJ1-1 . 13
TGTGCCAGCAGTTTGGGGGGGGTTTTCAACACCTACGAGCAGTACTTC CASSLGGVFNTYEQYF TRBV28 TRBD2 TRBJ2-7 . 16
TGTGCCTTTCAACGGGGACTAGCGGGTCCTAGCACAGATACGCAGTATTTT CAFQRGLAGPSTDTQYF TRBV5-4 TRBD2 TRBJ2-3 . 17
TGTGCCAGCAGCCACCCTGGGCTGACAGGGAGCAATCAGCCCCAGCATTTT CASSHPGLTGSNQPQHF TRBV2 TRBD1 TRBJ1-5 . 17
TGTGCCAGCAGACGACAGGGGCTACGGGAAAAACTGTTTTTT CASRRQGLREKLFF TRBV7-2 TRBD1 TRBJ1-4 . 14
TGCGCCAGCAGCCTAAGCCGGGACAGGGGGCCAGGAAACACCATATATTTT CASSLSRDRGPGNTIYF TRBV4-1 TRBD1 TRBJ1-3 . 17
TGTGCCAGCACTGTTAGGGGGCGTAGGTACACTGAAGCTTTCTTT CASTVRGRRYTEAFF TRBV28 TRBD1 TRBJ1-1 . 15
TGTGCCAGCAGTTACCAGGGGGCAGGGGACGAGCAGTACTTC CASSYQGAGDEQYF TRBV6-5 TRBD1 TRBJ2-7 . 14
TGTGCCAGCAGTTACCTAGGACAGGGGACTACTAATGAAAAACTGTTTTTT CASSYLGQGTTNEKLFF TRBV6-2/TRBV6-3 TRBD1 TRBJ1-4 once 17
TGTGCCAGCAGCGACAGGGTACGGGTTTATTCACCCCTCCACTTT CASSDRVRVYSPLHF TRBV11-2 TRBD1 TRBJ1-6 . 15
TGTGCCAGCAGCCGGGACAGCGGGCGAAACACCATATATTTT CASSRDSGRNTIYF TRBV2 TRBD1 TRBJ1-3 . 14
TGTGCTAGTGGTTTGTTTGAGGGGACAGCTCAGCCCCAGCATTTT CASGLFEGTAQPQHF TRBV12-5 TRBD1 TRBJ1-5 . 15
TGCGCCAGCAGGGACTCCGGCTACGAGCAGTACTTC CASRDSGYEQYF TRBV10-2 . TRBJ2-7 . 12
TGTGCCAGCAGCATGGACCAACTTAGCGAAAAACTGTTTTTT CASSMDQLSEKLFF TRBV5-4 . TRBJ1-4 . 14
TGTGCCAGCAGCCACCTACTAGCCCCCAGTGAGCAGTTCTTC CASSHLLAPSEQFF TRBV14 . TRBJ2-1 . 14
TGTGCCAGTAGTCAAGGACTGGCCTACGAGCAGTACTTC CASSQGLAYEQYF TRBV19 . TRBJ2-7 . 13
TGCGCCAGCAGCGAACAGGGCTACGAGCAGTACTTC CASSEQGYEQYF TRBV5-1 . TRBJ2-7 few 12
TGTGCCAGCAACCGGGACAGCATTCTCTGGGAGCAGTACTTC CASNRDSILWEQYF TRBV2 TRBD1 TRBJ2-7 . 14
TGTGCCTGGGACAGGGGAGTCGAAACTGAAGCTTTCTTT CAWDRGVETEAFF TRBV30 TRBD1 TRBJ1-1 . 13
TGTGCCAGCAGCTTAGTGGGTGTCCCGGGGACCCAGTACTTC CASSLVGVPGTQYF TRBV7-9 . TRBJ2-5 . 14